These 20 T cell receptor beta chains share one sample of origin, sequenced in a study of shared clonotypes between healthy human individuals. Naive CD8 cells lacked CD45RO, underwent positive selection for CCR7 and left out terminally differentiated effector memory CD45RA+ cells. Measured with immunoSEQ multiplex PCR; TCRdb has only the in-frame clones, and not every one. The top ten hold 0.85% to 1.3% of the sample, which has roughly 2 million clones, about 95% seen once. Sequenced sample: naive CD8+ T cells sorted from blood. The receptors were sampled from a man between 18 and 35 years old in good health.

The genes are TRBV28 and TRBJ2-1; D unclear. CDR1 is MDHEN, CDR2 SYDVKM, per germline. The CDR3 consists of 15 residues. The V and J ends lost 2 bases and 5 bases respectively, with 13 bases between them. The CDR3, as DNA: TGTGCCAGCAGTTTACGGCGGATCGTGGACAATGAGCAGTTCTTC. It specifies CASSLRRIVDNEQFF.

On this clone itself: Other nucleotide sequences in the sample specify the same CDR3. The chain uses TRBV9 and TRBJ1-5; D perhaps matches TRBD1 (5 bases). Between the trimmed V and J ends, which lost 2 bases and 5 bases, there was a span of 11 bases. In germline, CDR1 is SGDLS, CDR2 YYNGEE. The CDR3 contains 14 residues. The CDR3 loop reads CASSVDGGDQPQHF. The CDR3 nucleotides read TGTGCCAGCAGCGTGGACGGGGGGGATCAGCCCCAGCATTTT.

The rearrangement links TRBV28 to TRBJ2-5; D is tentatively TRBD1 or TRBD2 (5 bases each). Germline V lookup: CDR1 MDHEN, CDR2 SYDVKM. V gave up 5 bases and J gave up 3 bases, with 10 bases separating them. This CDR3 comprises 13 residues. As DNA, the CDR3 is TGTGCCAGCAGTCAAAGAGGGGAAGAGACCCAGTACTTC. It encodes CASSQRGEETQYF. The full variable domain, in which reference TRBV28 and TRBJ2-5 provide the parts outside the CDR3, is DVKVTQSSRYLVKRTGEKVFLECVQDMDHENMFWYRQDPGLGLRLIYFSYDVKMKEKGDIPEGYSVSREKKERFSLILESASTNQTSMYLCASSQRGEETQYFGPGTRLLVL.

The V gene is TRBV19, the J gene TRBJ1-3; 7 bases agree with TRBD1. Trimming at V came to 3 bases and at J to 0 bases, leaving 2 bases not matched to a gene. Germline lookup yields CDR1 LNHDA and CDR2 SQIVND (reference sequence). The CDR3 loop spans 15 amino acids. In DNA form, the CDR3 reads TGTGCCAGTAGTATGGACAGGAGCTCTGGAAACACCATATATTTT. Translation gives CASSMDRSSGNTIYF.

The DNA of the CDR3 is TGTGCCAGCAGTCCACGGGCCCCTCGGGAGACCCAGTACTTC. This gives the protein CASSPRAPRETQYF. The chain employs TRBV27 and TRBJ2-5; D unresolved. Between the trimmed V and J ends, which lost 5 bases and 5 bases, there was a span of 15 bases. This CDR3 has 14 amino acids. From germline, CDR1 is MNHEY and CDR2 SMNVEV (reference sequence).

This clone was detected only once. The rearrangement uses TRBV4-1 and TRBJ1-3; no definite D call. V shed 0 bases and J shed 4 bases, with 10 bases lying between them. Germline V gives CDR1 MGHRA, CDR2 YSYEKL. The CDR3 loop spans 15 amino acids. The CDR3 protein is CASSQDKGRGNTIYF. Here the CDR3 DNA reads TGCGCCAGCAGCCAAGATAAGGGTCGGGGAAACACCATATATTTT.

V usage is TRBV9 and J usage is TRBJ2-1, with 7 bases fitting TRBD2. The CDR3 contains 15 residues. Germline CDR1 is SGDLS and CDR2 is YYNGEE. J gave up 6 bases and V 0 bases, and 6 bases lay outside the gene matches. This CDR3 is CASSVGLAPSNEQFF. In nucleotides, the CDR3 is TGTGCCAGCAGCGTAGGACTAGCTCCCTCCAATGAGCAGTTCTTC.

This chain joins TRBV5-6 and TRBJ2-1, with 9 bases fitting TRBD1. The CDR3 totals 16 residues. CDR1 and CDR2 (germline): SGHDT, YYEEEE. V lost 4 bases and J lost 3; bases outside the gene matches: 8. The CDR3 sequence is CASSDGGQGNYNEQFF. The CDR3 DNA sequence: TGTGCCAGCAGCGACGGGGGACAGGGTAACTACAATGAGCAGTTCTTC.

The V gene is TRBV2, the J gene TRBJ2-7; maybe TRBD1 (5 bases). Germline lookup yields CDR1 SNHLY and CDR2 FYNNEI. The germline V and J ends were trimmed by 10 bases and 0 bases, with 10 bases remaining between them. This CDR3 has 12 residues. This CDR3 reads CATADSSYEQYF. In DNA form, the CDR3 reads TGTGCCACCGCCGACAGCTCCTACGAGCAGTACTTC.

The table lists this clone with a count of one. The J gene is TRBJ1-5, the V gene TRBV27, with TRBD1 as a possible D gene (5 bases). CDR3 length equals 15 residues. Germline V gene lookup returns CDR1 MNHEY and CDR2 SMNVEV (reference sequence). Trimming cost V 2 bases and J 3 bases, with 11 bases left between them. The CDR3 DNA is TGTGCCAGCAGTTTAGGGGCAGGCTACAATCAGCCCCAGCATTTT. Translation: CASSLGAGYNQPQHF.

This chain uses TRBV9 with TRBJ2-2, with D perhaps assigned TRBD1 or TRBD2 (7 bases each). CDR3 length equals 17 residues. Trimming cost V 0 bases and J 0 bases, with 12 bases left between them. Germline CDR1 reads SGDLS; CDR2 reads YYNGEE. CDR3 region: CASSVGRGGPNTGELFF. The CDR3 bases are TGTGCCAGCAGCGTAGGCAGGGGGGGACCGAACACCGGGGAGCTGTTTTTT.

The J gene is TRBJ2-2, the V gene TRBV7-6, with a possible D match to TRBD2 (5 bases). From germline, CDR1 is SGHVS and CDR2 FNYEAQ. The CDR3 has 15 residues. V gave up 1 base and J gave up 3 bases, with 9 bases separating them. CDR3: CASSLGSADTGELFF. In DNA form, the CDR3 reads TGTGCCAGCAGCTTAGGTAGCGCTGACACCGGGGAGCTGTTTTTT.

This chain joins TRBV2 and TRBJ2-7; TRBD1 aligns across 9 bases. The CDR3 runs 13 residues. The V segment lost 7 bases and the J segment 3 bases; nucleotides outside the gene matches: 4. Germline V lookup: CDR1 SNHLY, CDR2 FYNNEI. The DNA for the CDR3 is TGTGCCAGCAACCCGGACAGGGGCTACGAGCAGTACTTC. Translating it yields CASNPDRGYEQYF.

The gene calls are TRBV27 and TRBJ1-2; D call uncertain. The CDR3 is 15 amino acids. The germline CDR1 and CDR2 sequences are MNHEY and SMNVEV (reference sequence). V was trimmed by 6 bases and J by 5 bases, leaving 19 bases between them. The CDR3 region is CASRKVPGIPYGYTF. DNA of the CDR3: TGTGCCAGCAGGAAGGTCCCGGGAATTCCATATGGCTACACCTTC.

This clone appeared a single time. Additional DNA sequences in this sample encode the identical CDR3. The chain employs TRBV7-6 and TRBJ1-2, with a weak D call TRBD1 (6 bases). The germline V gene encodes CDR1 SGHVS and CDR2 FNYEAQ. V was clipped by 1 base and J by 6 bases, with 9 bases between them. This CDR3 has 13 residues. The CDR3 loop reads CASSLGGGDGYTF. The CDR3, as DNA: TGTGCCAGCAGCTTAGGTGGGGGCGATGGCTACACCTTC.

The rearrangement uses TRBV6-5 and TRBJ1-2; D is perhaps TRBD1 (6 bases). Per the germline V gene, CDR1 is MNHEY and CDR2 is SVGAGI. The CDR3 loop spans 12 amino acids. V was trimmed by 5 bases and J by 4 bases, leaving 8 bases between them. CDR3 loop: CASSKDSYGYTF. CDR3 sequence (DNA): TGTGCCAGCAGTAAGGACAGCTATGGCTACACCTTC.

Turning to this clone: One junction end does not reproduce the germline sequence, and a read error may be involved. V is TRBV11-2 and J is TRBJ1-4; D unclear. The CDR3 sequence is 13 residues long. Germline lookup yields CDR1 SGHAT and CDR2 FQNNGV. The CDR3 sequence is CSSSPDVGEKLFF. For the CDR3, the DNA is TGTTCCAGCAGTCCGGATGTGGGTGAAAAACTGTTTTTT.

The rearrangement uses TRBV18 and TRBJ1-5; maybe TRBD1 (5 bases). CDR1 and CDR2 (germline): KGHSH, LQKENI. The CDR3 runs 16 residues. V lost 6 bases and J lost 0, with 15 bases in between. CDR3 DNA sequence: TGTGCCAGCTCCCCGACAGAAACTTATAGCAATCAGCCCCAGCATTTT. It translates to CASSPTETYSNQPQHF.

This clone was detected only once. This chain joins TRBV10-2 and TRBJ2-2, with a possible D match to TRBD1 (5 bases). This CDR3 has 13 residues. Trimming pared 7 bases from V and 3 bases from J, leaving 9 bases between. Germline lookup yields CDR1 WSHSY and CDR2 SAAADI. The CDR3 nucleotides read TGCGCCAGCAATGGGGCCGACACCGGGGAGCTGTTTTTT. Amino acid sequence: CASNGADTGELFF.

The rearrangement uses TRBV7-9 and TRBJ1-6; possible D gene TRBD1, 5 bases. V lost 0 bases and J lost 10, with 16 bases in between. This CDR3 is built from 16 residues. Germline loops: CDR1 SEHNR, CDR2 FQNEAQ (reference sequence). This chain's CDR3 is CASSLAGGRGGSPLHF. In nucleotides, the CDR3 is TGTGCCAGCAGCTTAGCTGGGGGTCGCGGGGGATCACCCCTCCACTTT.